The 20 T cell receptor beta chains given below trace back to one sample, sequenced in a study of siplizumab effects on memory and regulatory T cells (dated by TCRdb to the late 2010s). Libraries came from the immunoSEQ multiplex PCR assay. The table comes from immuneACCESS by way of TCRdb, which keeps in-frame sequences with V and J called. Part of the clones is missing from these tables; in studies checked, under half for an unresolved V gene and the rest for unknown reasons. The sample profile shows over 100,000 clones; approximately 92% of them were found once. Jointly, the top ten make up around 0.16% of the sample. Sample: non-Treg CD4+ T cells sorted from blood. This sample's cell subset or site label indicates: FACS-sorted unstimulated CD4+ non-regulatory T cells. The source is a human donor in good health.

This chain connects TRBV5-1 to TRBJ2-1; D might be TRBD1 or TRBD2, each matching 5 bases. The CDR3 has 12 amino acids. CDR1 and CDR2 from the germline V gene are SGHRS and YFSETQ. The ends were cut back, 6 bases at V and 7 bases at J, with 11 bases in the middle. The CDR3, as DNA: TGCGCCAGCAACGGGGCCAGTAATGAGCAGTTCTTC. Translated: CASNGASNEQFF.

The J gene is TRBJ2-2, the V gene TRBV12-5; perhaps TRBD1 as D (7 bases). This CDR3 region has 16 residues. Looked up from germline, CDR1 is LGHNT and CDR2 is FRNRAP. The V gene lost 0 bases and the J gene lost 5 bases, with 13 bases spanning the gap. The CDR3 DNA sequence: TGTGCTAGTGGTTTGGTATGGGCAGGGGGGACCGGGGAGCTGTTTTTT. Amino acids: CASGLVWAGGTGELFF.

The V and J genes are TRBV2 and TRBJ1-2, with D possibly being TRBD1 (5 bases). The germline V gene encodes CDR1 SNHLY and CDR2 FYNNEI. There are 14 residues in the CDR3. Trimming removed 10 bases from V and 8 bases from J, with 23 bases in between. CDR3 sequence: CAIGTEPISGGYTF. CDR3 DNA sequence: TGTGCCATCGGGACGGAACCCATCTCCGGCGGCTACACCTTC.

The chain couples TRBV4-3 to TRBJ1-2; a possible D gene is TRBD1 (5 bases). The CDR3 covers 15 residues. V lost 4 bases and J 6 bases, leaving 18 bases between the germline ends. The germline CDR1 and CDR2 sequences are LGHNA and YSLEER. The CDR3 bases are TGCGCCAGCAGCCTACAGGTTGGGGAGAGGGATGGCTACACCTTC. It yields the protein CASSLQVGERDGYTF.

The chain recombines TRBV7-3 with TRBJ2-3; no reliable D call. The CDR3 is made up of 12 amino acids. Germline-derived CDR1 and CDR2 are SGHTA and FQGTGA. Deletions cut 5 bases from V and 6 bases from J, with 9 bases between. The CDR3 DNA follows: TGTGCCAGCAGCCGTTTTCAGGATACGCAGTATTTT. Translation: CASSRFQDTQYF.

This clone was seen a single time. This chain connects TRBV19 to TRBJ1-4; D remains ambiguous. Trimming removed 0 bases from V and 7 bases from J, with 9 bases in between. The CDR3 is made up of 14 amino acids. Germline V lookup: CDR1 LNHDA, CDR2 SQIVND (reference sequence). The CDR3 region is CASSIERGTEKLFF. Written as DNA, the CDR3 is TGTGCCAGTAGTATAGAGCGGGGAACTGAAAAACTGTTTTTT. Full variable domain (outside the CDR3, taken from reference TRBV19 and TRBJ1-4): DGGITQSPKYLFRKEGQNVTLSCEQNLNHDAMYWYRQDPGQGLRLIYYSQIVNDFQKGDIAEGYSVSREKKESFPLTVTSAQKNPTAFYLCASSIERGTEKLFFGSGTQLSVL.

The chain recombines TRBV4-1 with TRBJ1-4; D may be TRBD1 (5 bases). The CDR3 loop spans 15 amino acids. Trimming took 2 bases from V and 5 from J, leaving 12 bases between them. The germline gives CDR1 MGHRA, CDR2 YSYEKL. CDR3 residues: CASSQIGATNEKLFF. The CDR3 DNA reads TGCGCCAGCAGCCAAATAGGGGCTACCAATGAAAAACTGTTTTTT.

The sample holds one count of this clone. This chain uses TRBV5-1 with TRBJ1-4; TRBD1 might be the D (6 bases). Germline V gene data show CDR1 as SGHRS and CDR2 as YFSETQ. The CDR3 runs to 14 residues. V dropped 0 bases and J dropped 8 bases, with 11 bases sitting between them. CDR3 in DNA: TGCGCCAGCAGCTTGGGGACAGTGGTCGAAAAACTGTTTTTT. This sequence encodes CASSLGTVVEKLFF.

The chain uses TRBV11-2 and TRBJ2-5, with D tentatively TRBD1 or TRBD2 (5 bases each). Germline V gives CDR1 SGHAT, CDR2 FQNNGV. This CDR3 has 14 amino acids. The ends were cut back, 0 bases at V and 4 bases at J, with 9 bases in the middle. The CDR3: CASSLDGTPETQYF. CDR3 in DNA: TGTGCCAGCAGCTTAGACGGGACCCCAGAGACCCAGTACTTC.

The chain links TRBV19 to TRBJ1-2; D not resolved. Germline CDR1 is LNHDA and CDR2 is SQIVND (reference sequence). The CDR3 consists of 16 residues. Trimming left V 4 bases short and J 2 bases short, with 17 bases between. CDR3 residues: CASSTQAAGLNYGYTF. The CDR3 nucleotides are TGTGCCAGTAGTACTCAGGCCGCCGGCTTGAACTATGGCTACACCTTC. Looking up the rest from reference TRBV19 and TRBJ1-2 gives the full variable domain: DGGITQSPKYLFRKEGQNVTLSCEQNLNHDAMYWYRQDPGQGLRLIYYSQIVNDFQKGDIAEGYSVSREKKESFPLTVTSAQKNPTAFYLCASSTQAAGLNYGYTFGSGTRLTVV.

V and J are TRBV14 and TRBJ1-1; D not resolved. Germline CDR1 SGHDN, CDR2 FVKESK. The ends were cut back, 1 base at V and 0 bases at J, with 6 bases in the middle. This CDR3 has 14 residues. CDR3 region: CASSQVKVNTEAFF. The CDR3 DNA reads TGTGCCAGCAGCCAAGTTAAGGTGAACACTGAAGCTTTCTTT.

CDR3 protein: CASRLINSGNTIYF. The CDR3 DNA sequence: TGTGCCAGTCGCCTAATAAACTCTGGAAACACCATATATTTT. The chain carries TRBV19 and TRBJ1-3, with unresolved D. With 8 bases removed from V and 0 bases from J, the gap between germline ends came to 11 bases. Germline CDR1 LNHDA, CDR2 SQIVND (reference sequence). The CDR3 totals 14 residues.

V gene TRBV9 combines with J gene TRBJ1-6, with 8 bases aligning to TRBD1. CDR1 and CDR2 (germline): SGDLS, YYNGEE. Trimming cost V 3 bases and J 7 bases; bases outside gene matches: 12. CDR3 length: 17 residues. CDR3 in amino acids: CASSAQTSGQANSPLHF. The CDR3 coding sequence is TGTGCCAGCAGCGCCCAAACCTCGGGACAGGCAAATTCACCCCTCCACTTT.

The V gene is TRBV6-1, the J gene TRBJ2-7; tentative D call: TRBD2 (5 bases). Trimming shortened V by 8 bases and J by 4 bases, and 21 bases separated the two germline ends. Germline CDR1 MNHNS, CDR2 SASEGT. The CDR3 is 15 residues long. The CDR3 bases are TGTGCCAGCGCATTTCTTACTGGACTGCCATACGAGCAGTACTTC. It specifies CASAFLTGLPYEQYF.

The chain combines TRBV10-1 with TRBJ2-3; 12 bases match TRBD2. There are 15 residues in the CDR3. Germline V gene data show CDR1 as WNHNN and CDR2 as SYGVQD (reference sequence). V dropped 8 bases and J dropped 3; count of bases not matched to a gene: 6. Here the CDR3 DNA reads TGCGCCAGCTCACGACTAGCGGGGGTGACAGATACGCAGTATTTT. It translates to CASSRLAGVTDTQYF.

This rearrangement joins TRBV21-1 to TRBJ2-7. TRBV21-1 is a known pseudogene. The CDR3 totals 17 residues. Here the CDR3 reads CASSKIRGAQRSYEQYF. CDR3 DNA sequence: TGTGCCAGCAGCAAAATTAGGGGGGCACAGCGGTCCTACGAGCAGTACTTC.

This rearrangement joins TRBV30 to TRBJ2-7; D may be TRBD1 or TRBD2 (5 bases each). The V end was cut by 4 bases, the J end by 6 bases, with 19 bases between. In germline, CDR1 is GTSNPN, CDR2 SVGIG (reference sequence). The CDR3 length is 14 residues. The CDR3 sequence is CAWTRGALASEQYF. CDR3 coding DNA: TGTGCCTGGACTAGAGGGGCCCTCGCTTCCGAGCAGTACTTC.

Here the CDR3 reads CASSVEGLRGQPQHF. CDR3 DNA sequence: TGTGCCAGCAGCGTAGAAGGTCTCCGGGGACAGCCCCAGCATTTT. This rearrangement joins TRBV9 to TRBJ1-5, with D uncertain. Trimming pared 0 bases from V and 7 bases from J, leaving 14 bases between. CDR1 SGDLS and CDR2 YYNGEE come from the germline V gene. The length of the CDR3 is 15 residues.

In DNA, the CDR3 is TGTGCCAGCAGCTTATGGGGCGGATCTAGCACAGATACGCAGTATTTT. Its protein is CASSLWGGSSTDTQYF. The chain recombines TRBV7-2 with TRBJ2-3; D is perhaps TRBD1 (5 bases). V gave up 2 bases and J gave up 0 bases, with 12 bases separating them. This CDR3 comprises 16 residues. Germline CDR1 and CDR2: SGHTA and FQGNSA.

The CDR3 loop reads CATGDQYEQYF. The CDR3, as DNA: TGTGCCACCGGGGACCAATACGAGCAGTACTTC. V is TRBV6-5 and J is TRBJ2-7; D may correspond to TRBD1 or TRBD2 (5 bases each). CDR1 is MNHEY and CDR2 is SVGAGI in the germline V gene. Trimming took off 10 bases at V and 4 bases at J, with 11 bases between the two ends. This CDR3 is built from 11 residues.